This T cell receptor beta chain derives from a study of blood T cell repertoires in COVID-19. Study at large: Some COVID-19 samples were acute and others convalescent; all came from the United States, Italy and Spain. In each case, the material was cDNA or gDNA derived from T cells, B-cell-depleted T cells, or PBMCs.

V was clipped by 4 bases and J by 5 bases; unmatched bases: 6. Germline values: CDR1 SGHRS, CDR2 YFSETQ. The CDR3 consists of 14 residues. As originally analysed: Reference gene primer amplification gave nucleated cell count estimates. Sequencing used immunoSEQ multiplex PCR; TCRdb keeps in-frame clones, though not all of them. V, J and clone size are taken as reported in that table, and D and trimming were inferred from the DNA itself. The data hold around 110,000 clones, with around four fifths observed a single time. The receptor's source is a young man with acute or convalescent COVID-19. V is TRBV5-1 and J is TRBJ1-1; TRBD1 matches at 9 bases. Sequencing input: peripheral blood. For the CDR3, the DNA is TGCGCCAGCAGCACCTGGGACAGGGAGACTGAAGCTTTCTTT. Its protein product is CASSTWDRETEAFF. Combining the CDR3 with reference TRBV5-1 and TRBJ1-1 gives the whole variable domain KAGVTQTPRYLIKTRGQQVTLSCSPISGHRSVSWYQQTPGQGLQFLFEYFSETQRNKGNFPGRFSGRQFSNSRSEMNVSTLELGDSALYLCASSTWDRETEAFFGQGTRLTVV.